Shown below are 9 T cell receptor beta chains from a single sample sequenced in a study of beta chain features in type 1 diabetes. Reverse transcription of all isolated RNA meant that expressed TCRB transcripts were sequenced. TCRdb's copy holds only in-frame clones and misses some; the assay was immunoSEQ multiplex PCR. The data contain around 450,000 clones, over 10% of them singletons. Sequenced material: naive CD4+ T cells from blood. The receptors here all came from a woman younger than 30 in good health.

The chain links TRBV18 to TRBJ2-3, with 7 bases lining up with TRBD2. The germline V gene encodes CDR1 KGHSH and CDR2 LQKENI. V lost 1 base and J lost 4; bases outside the gene matches: 2. The CDR3 contains 14 residues. CDR3 amino acids: CASSPREGADTQYF. The CDR3 DNA sequence: TGTGCCAGCTCACCACGGGAGGGCGCAGATACGCAGTATTTT.

This clone was counted between two and nine times. The gene calls are TRBV29-1 and TRBJ2-7; unclear D gene. Germline V gene lookup returns CDR1 SQVTM and CDR2 ANQGSEA. The length of the CDR3 is 13 residues. Trimming took off 4 bases at V and 7 bases at J, with 17 bases between the two ends. CDR3 DNA: TGCAGCGTTGGGGAACTCCGCCTAGGTGAGCAGTACTTC. Protein sequence: CSVGELRLGEQYF.

The sample holds a few counts of this clone. The chain is built from TRBV20-1 and TRBJ2-7; D unresolved. The V end lost 0 bases, the J end lost 5 bases, and 5 bases lay between the germline ends. Per germline, CDR1 DFQATT and CDR2 SNEGSKA (reference sequence). The CDR3 consists of 11 residues. The CDR3: CSAREGNEQYV. CDR3 nucleotide sequence: TGCAGTGCTAGAGAGGGTAACGAGCAGTACGTC.

This clone came up a few times. The chain has TRBV11-1 and TRBJ2-4, with D perhaps matching TRBD2 (5 bases). The CDR3 is made up of 16 amino acids. The germline V gene encodes CDR1 SGHAT and CDR2 FQDESV (reference sequence). Trimming removed 5 bases from V and 0 bases from J, with 14 bases in between. CDR3 coding DNA: TGTGCCAGCAGCCGCCGTGGACGGGAAGCCAAAAACATTCAGTACTTC. Its protein is CASSRRGREAKNIQYF.

V is TRBV5-4 and J is TRBJ1-2; TRBD1 matches 7 bases. The CDR3 runs to 15 residues. CDR1 and CDR2 (germline): SGHNT, YYREEE (reference sequence). The V and J ends lost 3 bases and 6 bases, in that order; junction bases with no gene match: 11. The CDR3 region has the DNA TGTGCCAGCAGCTCCCGGACAGGCCGTGGCGATGGCTACACCTTC. Amino acid sequence: CASSSRTGRGDGYTF.

This clone was seen more than once but under ten times. The rearrangement uses TRBV9 and TRBJ1-2, with D possibly being TRBD1 (5 bases). The germline CDR1 and CDR2 sequences are SGDLS and YYNGEE. V was clipped by 0 bases and J by 6 bases, with 18 bases between them. The CDR3 spans 16 residues. The CDR3 DNA sequence: TGTGCCAGCAGCGTAGGTATCGGGCGGGGGATTGATGGCTACACCTTC. Amino acids: CASSVGIGRGIDGYTF.

The rearrangement joins TRBV9 to TRBJ2-1, with TRBD2 identical over 8 bases. The CDR3 sequence is 15 residues long. V was pared by 2 bases and J by 2 bases, with 3 bases of the junction left unmatched. Germline V gene lookup returns CDR1 SGDLS and CDR2 YYNGEE. DNA for the CDR3: TGTGCCAGCAGCGTTTTTAGCGGGGCCTACAATGAGCAGTTCTTC. Its protein product is CASSVFSGAYNEQFF.

This clone has a handful of counts. The chain has TRBV10-3 and TRBJ2-7, with a tentative D call TRBD2 (6 bases). Trimming shortened V by 2 bases and J by 5 bases, and 16 bases separated the two germline ends. Germline V gene sequence: CDR1 ENHRY, CDR2 SYGVKD. There are 15 residues in the CDR3. CDR3 nucleotides: TGTGCCATCAGTGAGGCGGGACCTCTTAGCCACGAGCAGTACTTC. Protein product: CAISEAGPLSHEQYF.

The chain is built from TRBV5-1 and TRBJ2-2; D is uncertain. CDR1 is SGHRS and CDR2 is YFSETQ in the germline V gene. The ends were cut back, 0 bases at V and 6 bases at J, with 9 bases in the middle. The CDR3 totals 14 residues. The CDR3 loop is CASSLGLLSGELFF. The CDR3 nucleotides are TGCGCCAGCAGCTTGGGGCTATTATCCGGGGAGCTGTTTTTT.